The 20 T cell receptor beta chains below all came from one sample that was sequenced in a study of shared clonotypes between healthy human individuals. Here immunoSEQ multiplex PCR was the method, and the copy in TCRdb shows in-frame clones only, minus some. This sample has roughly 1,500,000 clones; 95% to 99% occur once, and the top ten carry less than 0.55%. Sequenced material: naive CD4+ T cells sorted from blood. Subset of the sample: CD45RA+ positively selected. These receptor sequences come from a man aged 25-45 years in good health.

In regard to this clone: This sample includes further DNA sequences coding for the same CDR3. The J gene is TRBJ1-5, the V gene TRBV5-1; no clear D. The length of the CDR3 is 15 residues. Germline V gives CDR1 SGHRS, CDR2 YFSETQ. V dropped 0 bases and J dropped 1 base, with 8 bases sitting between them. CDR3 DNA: TGCGCCAGCAGCTTGGGGACGGGGAGCAATCAGCCCCAGCATTTT. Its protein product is CASSLGTGSNQPQHF.

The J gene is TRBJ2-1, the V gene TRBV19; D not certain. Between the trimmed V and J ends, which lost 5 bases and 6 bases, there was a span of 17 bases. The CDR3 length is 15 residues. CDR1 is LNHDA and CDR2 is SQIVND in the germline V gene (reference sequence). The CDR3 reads CASSLYGIVGNEQFF. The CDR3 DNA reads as TGTGCCAGTAGTCTCTACGGTATCGTGGGCAATGAGCAGTTCTTC.

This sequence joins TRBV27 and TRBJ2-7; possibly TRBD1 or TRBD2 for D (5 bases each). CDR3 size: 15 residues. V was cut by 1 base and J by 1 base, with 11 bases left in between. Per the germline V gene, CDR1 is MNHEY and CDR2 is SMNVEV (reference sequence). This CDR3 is CASSLFLGTSYEQYF. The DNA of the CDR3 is TGTGCCAGCAGTTTATTCCTCGGGACGTCCTACGAGCAGTACTTC.

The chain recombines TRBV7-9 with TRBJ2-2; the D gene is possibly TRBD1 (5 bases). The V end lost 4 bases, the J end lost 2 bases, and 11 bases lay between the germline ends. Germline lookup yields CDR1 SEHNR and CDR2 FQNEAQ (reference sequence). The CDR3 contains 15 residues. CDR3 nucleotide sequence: TGTGCCAGCAGCTACTGGACAAAAAACACCGGGGAGCTGTTTTTT. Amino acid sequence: CASSYWTKNTGELFF.

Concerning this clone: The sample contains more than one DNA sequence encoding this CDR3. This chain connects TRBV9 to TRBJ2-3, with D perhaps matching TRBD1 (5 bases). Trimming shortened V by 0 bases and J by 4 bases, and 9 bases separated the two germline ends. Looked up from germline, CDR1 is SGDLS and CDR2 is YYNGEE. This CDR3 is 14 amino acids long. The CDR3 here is CASSVGRGSDTQYF. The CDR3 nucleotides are TGTGCCAGCAGCGTAGGAAGGGGCTCAGATACGCAGTATTTT.

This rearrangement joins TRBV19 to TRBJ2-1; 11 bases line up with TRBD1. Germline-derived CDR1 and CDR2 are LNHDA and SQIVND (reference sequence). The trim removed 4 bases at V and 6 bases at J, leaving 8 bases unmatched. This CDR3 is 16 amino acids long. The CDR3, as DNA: TGTGCCAGTAGTACGACAACCGGGACAGGGGGCAATGAGCAGTTCTTC. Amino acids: CASSTTTGTGGNEQFF.

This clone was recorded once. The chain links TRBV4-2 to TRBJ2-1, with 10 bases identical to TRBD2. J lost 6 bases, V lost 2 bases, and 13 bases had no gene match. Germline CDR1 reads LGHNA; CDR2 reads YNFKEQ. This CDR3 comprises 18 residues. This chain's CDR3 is CASSQYLPAGGRGNEQFF. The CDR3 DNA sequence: TGTGCCAGCAGCCAATACCTCCCAGCGGGAGGGCGGGGCAATGAGCAGTTCTTC.

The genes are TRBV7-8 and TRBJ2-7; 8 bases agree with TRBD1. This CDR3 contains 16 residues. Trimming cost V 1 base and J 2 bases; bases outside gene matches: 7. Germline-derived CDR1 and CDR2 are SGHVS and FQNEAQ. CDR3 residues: CASSLGGRTGTYEQYF. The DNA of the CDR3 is TGTGCCAGCAGCTTAGGAGGAAGGACAGGGACCTACGAGCAGTACTTC. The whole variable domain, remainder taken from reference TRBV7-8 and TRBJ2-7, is GAGVSQSPRYKVAKRGQDVALRCDPISGHVSLFWYQQALGQGPEFLTYFQNEAQLDKSGLPSDRFFAERPEGSVSTLKIQRTQQEDSAVYLCASSLGGRTGTYEQYFGPGTRLTVT.

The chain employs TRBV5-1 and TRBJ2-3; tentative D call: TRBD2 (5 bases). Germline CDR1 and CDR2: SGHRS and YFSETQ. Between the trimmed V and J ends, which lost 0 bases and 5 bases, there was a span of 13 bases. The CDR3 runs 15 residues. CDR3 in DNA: TGCGCCAGCAGCTTGGCCGGGCTAGGAGGAGATACGCAGTATTTT. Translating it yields CASSLAGLGGDTQYF. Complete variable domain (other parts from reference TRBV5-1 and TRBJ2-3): KAGVTQTPRYLIKTRGQQVTLSCSPISGHRSVSWYQQTPGQGLQFLFEYFSETQRNKGNFPGRFSGRQFSNSRSEMNVSTLELGDSALYLCASSLAGLGGDTQYFGPGTRLTVL.

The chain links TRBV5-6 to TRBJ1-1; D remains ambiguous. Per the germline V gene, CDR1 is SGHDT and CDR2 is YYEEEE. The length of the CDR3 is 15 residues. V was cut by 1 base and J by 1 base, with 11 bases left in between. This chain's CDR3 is CASSLIRASNTEAFF. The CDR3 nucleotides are TGTGCCAGCAGCTTGATAAGGGCATCGAACACTGAAGCTTTCTTT.

The CDR3 loop reads CASSLGGLAGVGHTGELFF. The CDR3 DNA reads TGTGCCAGCAGCTTAGGAGGACTAGCGGGAGTGGGGCACACCGGGGAGCTGTTTTTT. The rearrangement links TRBV7-9 to TRBJ2-2; 13 bases are a match to TRBD2. Germline-derived CDR1 and CDR2 are SEHNR and FQNEAQ (reference sequence). This CDR3 is 19 amino acids long. The trim removed 1 base at V and 3 bases at J, leaving 8 bases unmatched.

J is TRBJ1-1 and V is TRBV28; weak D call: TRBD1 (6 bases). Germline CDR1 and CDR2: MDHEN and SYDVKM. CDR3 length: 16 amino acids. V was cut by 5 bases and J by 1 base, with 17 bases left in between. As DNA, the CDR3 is TGTGCCAGCAGTCCCCCAGGGGAGAAGGGGAACACTGAAGCTTTCTTT. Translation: CASSPPGEKGNTEAFF.

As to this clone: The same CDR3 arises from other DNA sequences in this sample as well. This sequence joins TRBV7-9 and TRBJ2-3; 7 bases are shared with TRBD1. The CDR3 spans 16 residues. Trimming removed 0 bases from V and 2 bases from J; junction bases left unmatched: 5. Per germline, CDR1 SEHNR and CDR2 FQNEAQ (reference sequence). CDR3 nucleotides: TGTGCCAGCAGCTTAGCGCCGACAGGGTACACAGATACGCAGTATTTT. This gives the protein CASSLAPTGYTDTQYF.

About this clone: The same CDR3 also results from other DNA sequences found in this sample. For the CDR3, the DNA is TGTGCCAGCAGCTTACGACAGCAAGAGACCCAGTACTTC. Encoded protein: CASSLRQQETQYF. The chain joins TRBV7-9 to TRBJ2-5; possibly TRBD1 for D (5 bases). The V and J ends lost 2 bases and 2 bases respectively, with 6 bases between them. CDR1 SEHNR and CDR2 FQNEAQ come from the germline V gene (reference sequence). The CDR3 loop spans 13 amino acids.

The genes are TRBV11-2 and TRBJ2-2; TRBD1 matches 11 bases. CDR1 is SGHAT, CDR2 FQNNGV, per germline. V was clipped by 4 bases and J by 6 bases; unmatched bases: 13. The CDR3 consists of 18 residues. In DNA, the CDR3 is TGTGCCAGCAGCTCCTTTTGGCCGGGACAGGGGGTGGCCGGGGAGCTGTTTTTT. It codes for CASSSFWPGQGVAGELFF.

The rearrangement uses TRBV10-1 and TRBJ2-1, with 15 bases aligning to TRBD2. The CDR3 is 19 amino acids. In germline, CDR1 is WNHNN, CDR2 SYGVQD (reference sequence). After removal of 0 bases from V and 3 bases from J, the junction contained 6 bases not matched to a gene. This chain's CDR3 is CASSESKGTSGRNYNEQFF. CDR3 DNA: TGCGCCAGCAGTGAGTCGAAGGGGACTAGCGGGAGGAACTACAATGAGCAGTTCTTC.

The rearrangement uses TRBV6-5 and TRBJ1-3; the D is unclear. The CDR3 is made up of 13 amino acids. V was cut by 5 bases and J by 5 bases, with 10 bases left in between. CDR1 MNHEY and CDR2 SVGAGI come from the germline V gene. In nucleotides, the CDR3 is TGTGCCAGCAGTGACCTGGTTCGAAACACCATATATTTT. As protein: CASSDLVRNTIYF.

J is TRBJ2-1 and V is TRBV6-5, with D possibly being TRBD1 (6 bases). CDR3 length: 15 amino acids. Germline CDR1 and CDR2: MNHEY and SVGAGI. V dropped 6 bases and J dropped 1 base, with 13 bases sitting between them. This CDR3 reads CASRTDRSSYNEQFF. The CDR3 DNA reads TGTGCCAGCAGAACAGACAGGAGTTCCTACAATGAGCAGTTCTTC.

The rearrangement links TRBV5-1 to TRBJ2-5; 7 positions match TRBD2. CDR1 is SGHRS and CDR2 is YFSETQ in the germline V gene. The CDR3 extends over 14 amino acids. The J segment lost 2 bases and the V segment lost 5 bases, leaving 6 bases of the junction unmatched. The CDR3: CASRGGLGQETQYF. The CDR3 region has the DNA TGCGCCAGCAGGGGAGGGTTGGGGCAAGAGACCCAGTACTTC.

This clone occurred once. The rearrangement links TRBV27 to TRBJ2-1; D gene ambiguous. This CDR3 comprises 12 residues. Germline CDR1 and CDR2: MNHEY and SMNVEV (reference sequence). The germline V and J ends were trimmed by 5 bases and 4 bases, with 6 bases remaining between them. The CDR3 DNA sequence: TGTGCCAGCAGTACCAAGTACAATGAGCAGTTCTTC. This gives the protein CASSTKYNEQFF.